This TCR beta chain is from a study of graft-versus-host responses after intestinal transplantation. Of note for this clone: As yet, its antigen is unknown.

Broader study findings: Some GvH clones appeared in ileal mucosa or blood before recipient bone marrow.

The trim removed 5 bases at V and 4 bases at J, leaving 8 bases unmatched. Looked up from germline, CDR1 is LNHDA and CDR2 is SQIVND (reference sequence). CDR3 length: 17 residues. Sequencing used immunoSEQ multiplex PCR; TCRdb keeps in-frame clones, though not all of them. In the table there are over 55,000 clones, around 91% of which are singletons. The receptor comes from a human donor who received an intestinal transplant. This specimen consisted of unstimulated CD8+ T cells sorted from spleen or lymph node cells, obtained before intestinal transplant. The chain carries TRBV19 and TRBJ1-6; 10 nucleotides agree with TRBD1. CDR3 nucleotide sequence: TGTGCCAGTAGTCAGCGACAGGGGGCGCGTTATAATTCACCCCTCCACTTT. Translation gives CASSQRQGARYNSPLHF.